The 22 T cell receptor beta chains presented below share a single source sample, sequenced in a study of T cell responses to AZD1222 COVID-19 vaccine. Libraries were prepared by immunoSEQ multiplex PCR; TCRdb keeps only in-frame clonotypes and omits some of them. The table records about 140,000 clones, about 88% of them present only once. Sample: peripheral blood, taken on day 0 of AZD1222 vaccination. The receptors stem from an adult in good health.

V gene TRBV5-1 combines with J gene TRBJ2-5; 8 bases map to TRBD2. The CDR3 spans 15 residues. Germline CDR1 is SGHRS and CDR2 is YFSETQ. Trimming cost V 4 bases and J 5 bases; bases outside gene matches: 10. In DNA, the CDR3 is TGCGCCAGCAGCCGCCTTAGCGGGGCTGGGGAGACCCAGTACTTC. This encodes CASSRLSGAGETQYF. Full variable domain (outside the CDR3, taken from reference TRBV5-1 and TRBJ2-5): KAGVTQTPRYLIKTRGQQVTLSCSPISGHRSVSWYQQTPGQGLQFLFEYFSETQRNKGNFPGRFSGRQFSNSRSEMNVSTLELGDSALYLCASSRLSGAGETQYFGPGTRLLVL.

The chain combines TRBV6-5 with TRBJ2-2; TRBD1 might be the D (5 bases). The CDR3 spans 15 residues. With 3 bases removed from V and 0 bases from J, the gap between germline ends came to 8 bases. The V gene's germline CDR1 is MNHEY and CDR2 SVGAGI. DNA for the CDR3: TGTGCCAGCAGTTATGACAGCCCGAACACCGGGGAGCTGTTTTTT. Residues: CASSYDSPNTGELFF.

The chain is built from TRBV19 and TRBJ2-7, with TRBD1 matching 12 bases. With V trimmed by 7 bases and J by 9 bases, 13 bases remained unmatched. CDR1 is LNHDA and CDR2 is SQIVND in the germline V gene (reference sequence). This CDR3 comprises 15 residues. DNA for the CDR3: TGTGCCAGTACCTTAACGGGACAGGGGGCCGGTGTGCAGTACTTC. Translated, it gives CASTLTGQGAGVQYF.

V gene TRBV3-1 (or the pseudogene TRBV3-2) combines with J gene TRBJ1-1, with no clear D. The CDR3 is made up of 12 amino acids. The germline V and J ends were trimmed by 3 bases and 11 bases, with 13 bases remaining between them. The germline CDR1 and CDR2 sequences are LGHDT and YNNKEL (reference sequence). The CDR3 region has the DNA TGTGCCAGCAGCCACCTGACATCGGGGGCTTTCTTT. Amino acids: CASSHLTSGAFF.

J is TRBJ2-5 and V is TRBV3-1 (or the pseudogene TRBV3-2), with D perhaps matching TRBD1 or TRBD2 (5 bases each). Per the germline V gene, CDR1 is LGHDT and CDR2 is YNNKEL (reference sequence). This CDR3 region has 16 residues. V lost 3 bases and J lost 4, with 18 bases in between. The CDR3 sequence: CASSQGVVFLGETQYF. CDR3 nucleotides: TGTGCCAGCAGCCAGGGGGTAGTTTTTTTGGGAGAGACCCAGTACTTC.

The chain couples TRBV30 to TRBJ1-1, with unresolved D. The CDR3 is 14 amino acids. Germline values: CDR1 GTSNPN, CDR2 SVGIG (reference sequence). V was trimmed by 5 bases and J by 9 bases, leaving 22 bases between them. The CDR3 protein is CAWRVRVSSPKAFF. The DNA for the CDR3 is TGTGCCTGGCGGGTCCGAGTTAGTAGCCCCAAAGCTTTCTTT.

This clone is a singleton in its sample. The chain carries TRBV24-1 and TRBJ2-3, with unresolved D. Per germline, CDR1 KGHDR and CDR2 SFDVKD. CDR3 size: 12 residues. The ends were cut back, 4 bases at V and 2 bases at J, with 3 bases in the middle. The CDR3 here is CATSDHTDTQYF. In DNA, the CDR3 is TGTGCCACCAGTGACCACACAGATACGCAGTATTTT.

This clone has only a few counts. The J gene is TRBJ2-1, the V gene TRBV7-9; 11 bases map to TRBD1. CDR3 size: 15 residues. CDR1 is SEHNR, CDR2 FQNEAQ, per germline (reference sequence). The J segment lost 7 bases and the V segment lost 5 bases, leaving 7 bases of the junction unmatched. The CDR3 loop reads CASSKGQGALNEQFF. The CDR3 coding sequence is TGTGCCAGCAGCAAAGGACAGGGGGCATTGAATGAGCAGTTCTTC.

The chain is built from TRBV27 and TRBJ1-1, with D possibly being TRBD1 (6 bases). CDR1 is MNHEY, CDR2 SMNVEV, per germline (reference sequence). This CDR3 spans 15 amino acids. V was pared by 1 base and J by 1 base, with 10 bases between. CDR3 region: CASSLLNRENTEAFF. Written as DNA, the CDR3 is TGTGCCAGCAGTTTATTGAACAGGGAGAACACTGAAGCTTTCTTT.

This clone has just one count. J is TRBJ1-5 and V is TRBV5-8; 9 positions match TRBD1. Unmatched junction bases numbered 14, after V lost 4 bases and J lost 0 bases. Germline assignment: CDR1 SGHTS and CDR2 YDEGEE. The CDR3 contains 19 residues. CDR3 bases: TGTGCCAGCAGCCCAACATCGTCCGGGACAGGGTATAGCAATCAGCCCCAGCATTTT. Its protein is CASSPTSSGTGYSNQPQHF.

The chain couples TRBV7-9 to TRBJ2-7, with D possibly being TRBD2 (5 bases). CDR1 and CDR2 (germline): SEHNR, FQNEAQ (reference sequence). V was trimmed by 3 bases and J by 7 bases, leaving 19 bases between them. CDR3 length equals 15 residues. Here the CDR3 reads CASSFTDGPRREQYF. DNA of the CDR3: TGTGCCAGCAGCTTTACGGATGGCCCTAGGAGGGAGCAGTACTTC.

The chain joins TRBV7-9 to TRBJ1-2; D is perhaps TRBD1 (6 bases). This CDR3 has 15 residues. V was shortened by 6 bases and J by 3 bases, with 17 bases between the two germline ends. Germline V lookup: CDR1 SEHNR, CDR2 FQNEAQ (reference sequence). The CDR3 DNA reads as TGTGCCAGCAGTCAGGACAGAGTATATTACTATGGCTACACCTTC. Translating it yields CASSQDRVYYYGYTF.

The chain joins TRBV2 to TRBJ1-5, with TRBD1 matching 7 bases. The CDR3 has 15 amino acids. CDR1 SNHLY and CDR2 FYNNEI come from the germline V gene. Germline trimming cut 2 bases from V and 6 bases from J; bases unmatched to any gene: 7. The CDR3 coding sequence is TGTGCCAGCAGTGAATCGCCAGGGGGTGCTCAGCCCCAGCATTTT. Encoded protein: CASSESPGGAQPQHF.

V gene TRBV7-8 combines with J gene TRBJ1-2; D gene unclear. Germline assignment: CDR1 SGHVS and CDR2 FQNEAQ. The CDR3 has 13 amino acids. V dropped 5 bases and J dropped 7 bases, with 14 bases sitting between them. In DNA, the CDR3 is TGTGCCAGCAGCCCCCCCGTCCCGGGTGGCTACACCTTC. This gives the protein CASSPPVPGGYTF.

The rearrangement uses TRBV6-5 and TRBJ2-1; D gene unclear. Trimming left V 3 bases short and J 0 bases short, with 9 bases between. The CDR3 spans 15 residues. Per germline, CDR1 MNHEY and CDR2 SVGAGI. Written as DNA, the CDR3 is TGTGCCAGCAGTTATTATGGTGGCTCCTACAATGAGCAGTTCTTC. This encodes CASSYYGGSYNEQFF.

The chain has TRBV30 and TRBJ2-4, with D tentatively TRBD2 (5 bases). Looked up from germline, CDR1 is GTSNPN and CDR2 is SVGIG (reference sequence). Trimming pared 2 bases from V and 6 bases from J, leaving 20 bases between. CDR3 length: 16 amino acids. The CDR3 DNA reads as TGTGCCTGGAGTCCCCGTCGGGGTTTGATTGGAAACATTCAGTACTTC. Its translation: CAWSPRRGLIGNIQYF.

The chain links TRBV18 to TRBJ2-5; 7 nucleotides line up with TRBD1. This CDR3 has 14 amino acids. CDR1 is KGHSH, CDR2 LQKENI, per germline. Germline trimming cut 4 bases from V and 1 base from J; bases unmatched to any gene: 3. CDR3 sequence: CASSHGQAQETQYF. As DNA, the CDR3 is TGTGCCAGCTCACATGGACAGGCCCAAGAGACCCAGTACTTC. Combining the CDR3 with reference TRBV18 and TRBJ2-5 gives the whole variable domain NAGVMQNPRHLVRRRGQEARLRCSPMKGHSHVYWYRQLPEEGLKFMVYLQKENIIDESGMPKERFSAEFPKEGPSILRIQQVVRGDSAAYFCASSHGQAQETQYFGPGTRLLVL.

The V call is TRBV12-3 or TRBV12-4, the J call TRBJ1-1, with 8 positions matching TRBD1. V lost 8 bases to trimming and J lost 11 bases; unmatched junction nucleotides: 10. The CDR3 has 12 residues. CDR3 amino acids: CASGNFRTGAFF. Here the CDR3 DNA reads TGTGCCAGCGGAAATTTCCGGACAGGGGCTTTCTTT.

The chain recombines TRBV4-1 with TRBJ2-5; the D is unclear. This CDR3 is built from 13 residues. Trimming removed 1 base at V and 5 bases at J, with 8 bases between. Germline assignment: CDR1 MGHRA and CDR2 YSYEKL. The CDR3 region has the DNA TGCGCCAGCAGCCAAGCCCAAGCGGAGACCCAGTACTTC. Translated: CASSQAQAETQYF.

The chain joins TRBV28 to TRBJ1-1; 7 bases are shared with TRBD1. The CDR3 runs to 15 residues. The trim removed 5 bases at V and 5 bases at J, leaving 11 bases unmatched. Germline values: CDR1 MDHEN, CDR2 SYDVKM. CDR3 bases: TGTGCCAGCAGTCTAGGGGGCGCGTCAGGTACTGAAGCTTTCTTT. Residues: CASSLGGASGTEAFF.

The chain carries TRBV4-1 and TRBJ2-4; tentative D call: TRBD1 (6 bases). Trimming pared 4 bases from V and 2 bases from J, leaving 12 bases between. Germline lookup yields CDR1 MGHRA and CDR2 YSYEKL. The CDR3 has 15 amino acids. The CDR3 spells CASSLDRLSKNIQYF. CDR3 nucleotides: TGCGCCAGCAGCCTCGACAGGCTATCCAAAAACATTCAGTACTTC.

This clone was seen only once. The J gene is TRBJ2-6, the V gene TRBV18; 10 positions agree with TRBD1. The ends lost 3 bases at V and 2 bases at J; junction bases unmatched: 7. The germline V gene has CDR1 KGHSH and CDR2 LQKENI. The CDR3 extends over 18 amino acids. The CDR3 protein is CASSPPGQGSPGANVLTF. The CDR3 DNA follows: TGTGCCAGCTCACCCCCGGGACAGGGGAGTCCTGGGGCCAACGTCCTGACTTTC.